Below, one T cell receptor beta chain is given with its context. This clone was observed once. Its antigen is currently not known. The sample holds no much larger clone one base away, and base qualities are not on file. CDR1 and CDR2, looked up from the germline V gene, are SNHLY and FYNNEI. The cysteine opens and the phenylalanine closes a CDR3 of 14 amino acids. The sequence is cut down to CDR3 DNA, 42 bases in frame from base 1. V lost 4 bases and J lost 4 bases; the stretch between them is 10 bases long. The library was obtained by the immunoSEQ multiplex PCR assay. TCRdb limited this immuneACCESS table to in-frame rearrangements with V and J called. A share of clones is missing; checked studies link under half to unresolved V genes, and the rest is unexplained. This sample comprises 150,000 to 200,000 clones, around nine tenths of them detected only once. The ten top clones hold around 13% of the sample.

This specimen belongs to a study of control samples from healthy donors and cancer patients (TCRdb year 2020). Sequenced sample: blood. The rearrangement combines TRBV2 with TRBJ2-2; a confident D gene designation cannot be given. The sequence came from a man younger than 45 in good health. DNA sequence: TGTGCCAGCAGTGGAGGATCTAGCACCGGGGAGCTGTTTTTT. Its protein product is CASSGGSSTGELFF.